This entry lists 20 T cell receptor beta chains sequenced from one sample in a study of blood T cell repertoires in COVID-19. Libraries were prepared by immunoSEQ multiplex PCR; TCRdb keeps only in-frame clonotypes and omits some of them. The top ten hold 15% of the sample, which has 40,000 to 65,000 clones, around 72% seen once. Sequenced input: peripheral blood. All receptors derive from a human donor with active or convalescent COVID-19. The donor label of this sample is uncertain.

The CDR3 is CASSISGPGGYTF. The CDR3 nucleotides read TGTGCCAGTAGTATTTCAGGGCCAGGCGGCTACACCTTC. The gene calls are TRBV19 and TRBJ1-2; TRBD1 might be the D (5 bases). The CDR3 has 13 amino acids. Trimming pared 3 bases from V and 8 bases from J, leaving 13 bases between. The germline V gene encodes CDR1 LNHDA and CDR2 SQIVND (reference sequence).

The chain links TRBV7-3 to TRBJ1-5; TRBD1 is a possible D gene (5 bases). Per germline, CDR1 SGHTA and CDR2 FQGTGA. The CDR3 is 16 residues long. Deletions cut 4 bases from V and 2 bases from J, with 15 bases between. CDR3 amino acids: CASSSGTGTGNQPQHF. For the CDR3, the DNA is TGTGCCAGCAGCTCCGGGACCGGGACTGGCAATCAGCCCCAGCATTTT.

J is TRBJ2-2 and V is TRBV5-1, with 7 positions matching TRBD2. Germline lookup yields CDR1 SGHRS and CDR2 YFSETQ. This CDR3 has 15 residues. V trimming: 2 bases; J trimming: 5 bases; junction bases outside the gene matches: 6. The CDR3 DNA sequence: TGCGCCAGCAGCTTAGCGGAAGCGGGAACCGGGGAGCTGTTTTTT. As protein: CASSLAEAGTGELFF.

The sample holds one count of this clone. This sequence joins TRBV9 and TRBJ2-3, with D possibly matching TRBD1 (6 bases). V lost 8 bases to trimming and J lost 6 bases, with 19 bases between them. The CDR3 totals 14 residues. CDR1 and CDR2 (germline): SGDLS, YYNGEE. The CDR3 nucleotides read TGTGCCAGTTCCAGGGGCCTTAGAGGGGATACGCAGTATTTT. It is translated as CASSRGLRGDTQYF.

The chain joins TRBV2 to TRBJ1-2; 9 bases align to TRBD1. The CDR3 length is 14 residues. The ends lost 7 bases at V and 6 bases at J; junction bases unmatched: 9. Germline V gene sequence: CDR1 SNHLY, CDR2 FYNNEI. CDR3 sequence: CASKGGQGTHGYTF. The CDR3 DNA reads TGTGCCAGCAAGGGGGGACAGGGAACCCATGGCTACACCTTC.

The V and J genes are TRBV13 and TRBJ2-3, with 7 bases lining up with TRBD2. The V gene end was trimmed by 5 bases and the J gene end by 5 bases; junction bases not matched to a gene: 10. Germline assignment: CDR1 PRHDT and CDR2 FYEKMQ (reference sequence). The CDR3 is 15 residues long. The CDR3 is CASSPRTTGGDTQYF. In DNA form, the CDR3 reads TGTGCCAGCAGCCCAAGGACTACGGGGGGAGATACGCAGTATTTT. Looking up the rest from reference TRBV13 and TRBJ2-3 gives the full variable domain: AAGVIQSPRHLIKEKRETATLKCYPIPRHDTVYWYQQGPGQDPQFLISFYEKMQSDKGSIPDRFSAQQFSDYHSELNMSSLELGDSALYFCASSPRTTGGDTQYFGPGTRLTVL.

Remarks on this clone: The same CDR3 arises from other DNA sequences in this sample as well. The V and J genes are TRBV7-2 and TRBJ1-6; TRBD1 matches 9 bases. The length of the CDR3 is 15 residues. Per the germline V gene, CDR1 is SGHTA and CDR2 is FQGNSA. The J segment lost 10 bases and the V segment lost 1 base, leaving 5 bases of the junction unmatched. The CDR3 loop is CASSLGTGVGSPLHF. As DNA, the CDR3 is TGTGCCAGCAGCTTAGGGACAGGGGTAGGATCACCCCTCCACTTT.

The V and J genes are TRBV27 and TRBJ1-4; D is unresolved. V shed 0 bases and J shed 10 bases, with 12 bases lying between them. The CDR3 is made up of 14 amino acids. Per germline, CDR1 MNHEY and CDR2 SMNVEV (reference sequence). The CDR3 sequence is CASSLSLSGSKLFF. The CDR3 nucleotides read TGTGCCAGCAGTTTATCACTATCCGGGTCAAAACTGTTTTTT.

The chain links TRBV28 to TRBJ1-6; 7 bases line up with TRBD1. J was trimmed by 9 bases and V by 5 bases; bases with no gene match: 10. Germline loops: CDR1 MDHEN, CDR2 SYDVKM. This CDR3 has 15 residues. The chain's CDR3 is CASSLLQGSSSPLHF. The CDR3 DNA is TGTGCCAGCAGTCTACTACAGGGGTCTAGTTCACCCCTCCACTTT.

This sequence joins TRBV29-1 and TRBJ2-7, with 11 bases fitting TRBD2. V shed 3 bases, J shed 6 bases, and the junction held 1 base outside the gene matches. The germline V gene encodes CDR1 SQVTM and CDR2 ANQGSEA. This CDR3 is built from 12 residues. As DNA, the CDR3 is TGCAGCGTTGATACTAGCGGGGGCGAGCAGTACTTC. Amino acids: CSVDTSGGEQYF.

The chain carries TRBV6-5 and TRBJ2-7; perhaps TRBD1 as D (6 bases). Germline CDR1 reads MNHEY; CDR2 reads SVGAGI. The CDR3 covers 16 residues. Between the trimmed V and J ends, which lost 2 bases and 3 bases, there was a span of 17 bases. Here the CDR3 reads CASSYPGTHLYYEQYF. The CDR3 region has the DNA TGTGCCAGCAGTTACCCCGGGACACACCTTTACTACGAGCAGTACTTC.

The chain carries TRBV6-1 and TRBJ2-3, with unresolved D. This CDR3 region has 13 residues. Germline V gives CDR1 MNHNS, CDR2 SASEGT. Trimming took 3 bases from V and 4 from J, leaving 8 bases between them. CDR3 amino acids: CASSDKEADTQYF. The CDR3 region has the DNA TGTGCCAGCAGTGACAAAGAGGCAGATACGCAGTATTTT.

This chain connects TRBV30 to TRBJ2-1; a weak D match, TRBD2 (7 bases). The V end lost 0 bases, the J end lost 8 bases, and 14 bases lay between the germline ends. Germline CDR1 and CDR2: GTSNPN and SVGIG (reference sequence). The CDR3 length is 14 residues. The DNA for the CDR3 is TGTGCCTGGAGTGTTGGGGTGGGGGGGCATGAGCAGTTCTTC. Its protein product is CAWSVGVGGHEQFF.

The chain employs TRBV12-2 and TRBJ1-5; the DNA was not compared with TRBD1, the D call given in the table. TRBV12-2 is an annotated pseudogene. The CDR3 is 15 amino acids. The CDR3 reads CASRLNTGGNQPQHF. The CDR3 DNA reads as TGTGCAAGTCGCTTAAACACAGGGGGCAATCAGCCCCAGCATTTT.

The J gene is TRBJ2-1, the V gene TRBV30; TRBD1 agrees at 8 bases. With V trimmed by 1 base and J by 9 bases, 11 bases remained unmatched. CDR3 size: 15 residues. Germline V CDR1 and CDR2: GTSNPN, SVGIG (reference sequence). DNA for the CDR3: TGTGCCTGGAGTGCCTTGGGCAGGGGGCAACGTGAGCAGTTCTTC. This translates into CAWSALGRGQREQFF.

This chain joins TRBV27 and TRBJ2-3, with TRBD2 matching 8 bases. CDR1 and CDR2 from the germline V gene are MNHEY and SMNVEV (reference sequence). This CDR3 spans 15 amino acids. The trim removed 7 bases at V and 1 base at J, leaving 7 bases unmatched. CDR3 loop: CASTKREWGTDTQYF. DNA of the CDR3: TGTGCCAGCACCAAGCGGGAGTGGGGCACAGATACGCAGTATTTT.

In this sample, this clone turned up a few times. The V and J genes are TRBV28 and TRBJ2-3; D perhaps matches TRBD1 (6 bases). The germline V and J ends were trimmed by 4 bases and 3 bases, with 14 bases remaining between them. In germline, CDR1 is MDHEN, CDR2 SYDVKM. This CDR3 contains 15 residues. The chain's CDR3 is CASSSTGVGTDTQYF. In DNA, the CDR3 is TGTGCCAGCAGTTCGACAGGCGTTGGGACAGATACGCAGTATTTT.

CDR3 bases: TGTGCCAGCAGCCATACGGGAGCTAACACCGGGGAGCTGTTTTTT. Protein product: CASSHTGANTGELFF. The J gene is TRBJ2-2, the V gene TRBV3-1 (or the pseudogene TRBV3-2); perhaps TRBD2 as D (6 bases). In germline, CDR1 is LGHDT, CDR2 YNNKEL (reference sequence). Trimming cost V 3 bases and J 2 bases, with 10 bases left between them. The CDR3 extends over 15 amino acids.

CDR3 loop: CASSLQFNSPLHF. CDR3 DNA: TGTGCCAGCAGCTTGCAATTTAATTCACCCCTCCACTTT. The chain links TRBV5-8 to TRBJ1-6, with no clear D. CDR3 length: 13 residues. The germline V and J ends were trimmed by 1 base and 6 bases, with 5 bases remaining between them. Germline CDR1 is SGHTS and CDR2 is YDEGEE. Full variable domain (missing parts from reference TRBV5-8 and TRBJ1-6): EAGVTQSPTHLIKTRGQQATLRCSPISGHTSVYWYQQALGLGLQFLLWYDEGEERNRGNFPPRFSGRQFPNYSSELNVNALELEDSALYLCASSLQFNSPLHFGNGTRLTVT.

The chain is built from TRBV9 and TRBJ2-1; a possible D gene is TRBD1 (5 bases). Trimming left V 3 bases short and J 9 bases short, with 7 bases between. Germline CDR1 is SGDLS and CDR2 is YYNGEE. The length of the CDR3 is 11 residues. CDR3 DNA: TGTGCCAGCAGCGACAGGAGTGAGCAGTTCTTC. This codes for CASSDRSEQFF. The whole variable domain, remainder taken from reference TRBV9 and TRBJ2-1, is DSGVTQTPKHLITATGQRVTLRCSPRSGDLSVYWYQQSLDQGLQFLIQYYNGEERAKGNILERFSAQQFPDLHSELNLSSLELGDSALYFCASSDRSEQFFGPGTRLTVL.